One and the same sample provided the 23 T cell receptor beta chains below, sequenced in a study of glioma-infiltrating T cells after dendritic cell vaccination. Profiling relied on immunoSEQ multiplex PCR, and the TCRdb table lists in-frame clones only, not all of them. The sample includes tens of thousands of clones, around 83% of them seen just once. Time point meaning: after dendritic cell vaccination, including at tumor progression/relapse. This material consisted of blood, taken after dendritic cell vaccination. These receptors were obtained from a human donor with glioblastoma.

The V gene is TRBV27, the J gene TRBJ1-5, with 7 bases that match TRBD1. The CDR3 loop spans 13 amino acids. The J segment lost 8 bases and the V segment lost 6 bases, leaving 7 bases of the junction unmatched. Germline V gene sequence: CDR1 MNHEY, CDR2 SMNVEV (reference sequence). CDR3 DNA sequence: TGTGCCAGCAGAGAGACAGGGTCTGAGCCCCAGCATTTT. It yields the protein CASRETGSEPQHF.

J is TRBJ1-2 and V is TRBV6-5; TRBD1 is a possible D gene (6 bases). CDR1 MNHEY and CDR2 SVGAGI come from the germline V gene. This CDR3 spans 16 amino acids. The V end was cut by 4 bases, the J end by 2 bases, with 17 bases between. The CDR3 DNA follows: TGTGCCAGCAGTTTCCAAAGGACAGCCCACAACTATGGCTACACCTTC. It yields the protein CASSFQRTAHNYGYTF.

This clone was observed a handful of times. The chain is built from TRBV30 and TRBJ2-3; D might be TRBD1 (7 bases). The CDR3 is made up of 12 amino acids. CDR1 and CDR2 (germline): GTSNPN, SVGIG (reference sequence). With 0 bases removed from V and 9 bases from J, the gap between germline ends came to 10 bases. The CDR3 loop reads CAWSVQGGTQYF. The CDR3 DNA reads as TGTGCCTGGAGTGTTCAGGGGGGAACGCAGTATTTT.

The chain carries TRBV9 and TRBJ1-5, with no clear D. The V end was cut by 2 bases, the J end by 4 bases, with 7 bases between. This CDR3 has 13 amino acids. Germline assignment: CDR1 SGDLS and CDR2 YYNGEE. The CDR3, as DNA: TGTGCCAGCAGCGTGGGCACGAATCAGCCCCAGCATTTT. Protein: CASSVGTNQPQHF.

Comments on this clone: The sample holds other DNA sequences that translate to the same CDR3. The chain uses TRBV4-2 and TRBJ2-5, with 7 positions matching TRBD2. The junction had 15 bases not matched to a gene; V was cut back by 0 bases and J by 5 bases. Germline-derived CDR1 and CDR2 are LGHNA and YNFKEQ. The CDR3 is 18 residues long. CDR3 nucleotide sequence: TGTGCCAGCAGCCAAGATGGGTCTAGCGGAGGGCCGGGGGAGACCCAGTACTTC. It yields the protein CASSQDGSSGGPGETQYF.

The V and J genes are TRBV27 and TRBJ2-7; tentative D call: TRBD1 (6 bases). Germline values: CDR1 MNHEY, CDR2 SMNVEV (reference sequence). Trimming stripped 5 bases from V and 2 bases from J, with 22 bases between. The CDR3 is 17 amino acids. The CDR3 DNA follows: TGTGCCAGCAGTCCTCAAACAGGGTTGGTTATGCCCTACGAGCAGTACTTC. This gives the protein CASSPQTGLVMPYEQYF.

The V and J genes are TRBV5-4 and TRBJ2-1; 7 bases match TRBD1. Germline lookup yields CDR1 SGHNT and CDR2 YYREEE (reference sequence). The CDR3 sequence is 14 residues long. V lost 4 bases and J lost 5; bases outside the gene matches: 6. The DNA for the CDR3 is TGTGCCAGCAGCATACGACAGGGTGACAATGAGCAGTTCTTC. It translates to CASSIRQGDNEQFF.

The chain combines TRBV7-2 with TRBJ2-5; D is possibly TRBD2 (5 bases). The germline CDR1 and CDR2 sequences are SGHTA and FQGNSA. The CDR3 spans 13 residues. V was pared by 2 bases and J by 7 bases, with 11 bases between. The CDR3 spells CASSLSGGRTQYF. CDR3 coding DNA: TGTGCCAGCAGCTTAAGCGGAGGTAGGACCCAGTACTTC.

The CDR3 reads CASSLATGGNTGELFF. The CDR3 DNA follows: TGTGCCAGCAGCTTAGCCACAGGGGGCAACACCGGGGAGCTGTTTTTT. The chain is built from TRBV11-2 and TRBJ2-2; 9 bases map to TRBD1. With V trimmed by 1 base and J by 2 bases, 2 bases remained unmatched. This CDR3 comprises 16 residues. Per germline, CDR1 SGHAT and CDR2 FQNNGV.

This chain joins TRBV6-5 and TRBJ2-7; D unclear. The CDR3 extends over 14 amino acids. V was trimmed by 0 bases and J by 1 base, leaving 7 bases between them. The V gene's germline CDR1 is MNHEY and CDR2 SVGAGI. CDR3 in DNA: TGTGCCAGCAGTTACTCGAGAGATTCCTACGAGCAGTACTTC. Protein: CASSYSRDSYEQYF.

The V gene is TRBV5-4, the J gene TRBJ2-2; 8 nucleotides match TRBD2. Germline trimming cut 3 bases from V and 1 base from J; bases unmatched to any gene: 5. Per the germline V gene, CDR1 is SGHNT and CDR2 is YYREEE (reference sequence). This CDR3 spans 16 amino acids. CDR3 loop: CASSSMRGVNTGELFF. CDR3 in DNA: TGTGCCAGCAGCTCTATGCGGGGGGTGAACACCGGGGAGCTGTTTTTT.

This chain uses TRBV5-1 with TRBJ2-1, with TRBD1 as a possible D gene (6 bases). V shed 2 bases and J shed 9 bases, with 15 bases lying between them. Germline V gene data show CDR1 as SGHRS and CDR2 as YFSETQ. The CDR3 spans 14 residues. The CDR3 nucleotides read TGCGCCAGCAGCTTACAGGGTGCTGCCGGTGAGCAGTTCTTC. It codes for CASSLQGAAGEQFF.

The genes are TRBV4-1 and TRBJ2-1; 9 nucleotides align to TRBD2. Germline V gene lookup returns CDR1 MGHRA and CDR2 YSYEKL. CDR3 length: 16 residues. J lost 7 bases, V lost 4 bases, and 11 bases had no gene match. CDR3 residues: CASSPAGRGGGNEQFF. The CDR3 nucleotides are TGCGCCAGCAGCCCCGCTGGGCGGGGGGGAGGGAATGAGCAGTTCTTC.

The rearrangement joins TRBV29-1 to TRBJ1-2; tentative D call: TRBD1 (5 bases). In germline, CDR1 is SQVTM, CDR2 ANQGSEA. The CDR3 consists of 13 residues. Trimming cost V 5 bases and J 4 bases, with 14 bases left between them. The DNA of the CDR3 is TGCAGCGTTTCCTTGGACATTGCCTATGGCTACACCTTC. Amino acids: CSVSLDIAYGYTF.

In nucleotides, the CDR3 is TGTGCCAGCAACCAGGGGGCGCCGGATGTGGGTGGCTACACCTTC. Protein: CASNQGAPDVGGYTF. The V and J genes are TRBV5-4 and TRBJ1-2, with 8 bases matching TRBD1. Germline lookup yields CDR1 SGHNT and CDR2 YYREEE (reference sequence). V lost 6 bases and J lost 7; bases outside the gene matches: 14. The CDR3 contains 15 residues.

J is TRBJ1-6 and V is TRBV6-1; unclear D gene. Trimming left V 1 base short and J 11 bases short, with 21 bases between. CDR3 length equals 17 residues. CDR1 and CDR2 from the germline V gene are MNHNS and SASEGT. The CDR3 loop reads CASSEVSAPREGAPLHF. CDR3 coding DNA: TGTGCCAGCAGTGAAGTCTCTGCGCCCCGAGAGGGTGCACCCCTCCACTTT.

This rearrangement joins TRBV29-1 to TRBJ1-1; D unclear. CDR3 length: 10 residues. CDR1 is SQVTM, CDR2 ANQGSEA, per germline. Trimming removed 5 bases at V and 5 bases at J, with 6 bases between. CDR3 loop: CSVKRTEAFF. Written as DNA, the CDR3 is TGCAGCGTTAAACGGACTGAAGCTTTCTTT.

The V call is TRBV7-3, the J call TRBJ2-1; 9 bases align to TRBD1. The J segment lost 9 bases and the V segment lost 5 bases, leaving 8 bases of the junction unmatched. This CDR3 spans 14 amino acids. Germline CDR1 is SGHTA and CDR2 is FQGTGA. CDR3 region: CASSAGQGFVEQFF. The CDR3 coding sequence is TGTGCCAGCAGCGCGGGACAGGGTTTTGTTGAGCAGTTCTTC.

The rearrangement uses TRBV5-1 and TRBJ1-1, with 9 positions matching TRBD1. CDR3 length: 15 residues. Germline CDR1 and CDR2: SGHRS and YFSETQ. Losses at the gene ends were 4 bases for V and 6 bases for J; bases not matched to a gene: 10. The DNA of the CDR3 is TGCGCCAGCAGCCAGGGACAGGGATCGGGTGCTGAAGCTTTCTTT. Amino acids: CASSQGQGSGAEAFF. Full variable domain (remainder filled in from reference TRBV5-1 and TRBJ1-1): KAGVTQTPRYLIKTRGQQVTLSCSPISGHRSVSWYQQTPGQGLQFLFEYFSETQRNKGNFPGRFSGRQFSNSRSEMNVSTLELGDSALYLCASSQGQGSGAEAFFGQGTRLTVV.

The V and J genes are TRBV29-1 and TRBJ2-1; D remains ambiguous. There are 11 residues in the CDR3. Germline CDR1 is SQVTM and CDR2 is ANQGSEA. The germline V and J ends were trimmed by 6 bases and 7 bases, with 10 bases remaining between them. CDR3 in DNA: TGCAGCGTCACCGGAGCTAATGAGCAGTTCTTC. Translated, it gives CSVTGANEQFF.

The V call is TRBV11-2, the J call TRBJ1-2; D remains unclear. Germline lookup yields CDR1 SGHAT and CDR2 FQNNGV. Between the trimmed V and J ends, which lost 1 base and 1 base, there was a span of 4 bases. The CDR3 is 13 residues long. The CDR3 coding sequence is TGTGCCAGCAGCTTAGCCAATAACTATGGCTACACCTTC. Translating gives CASSLANNYGYTF. The whole variable domain, remainder taken from reference TRBV11-2 and TRBJ1-2, is EAGVAQSPRYKIIEKRQSVAFWCNPISGHATLYWYQQILGQGPKLLIQFQNNGVVDDSQLPKDRFSAERLKGVDSTLKIQPAKLEDSAVYLCASSLANNYGYTFGSGTRLTVV.

V and J are TRBV30 and TRBJ1-3; D remains ambiguous. Germline-derived CDR1 and CDR2 are GTSNPN and SVGIG (reference sequence). Trimming left V 0 bases short and J 0 bases short, with 12 bases between. The length of the CDR3 is 16 residues. The CDR3 here is CAWSVGSGSSGNTIYF. Here the CDR3 DNA reads TGTGCCTGGAGTGTAGGGTCCGGGAGCTCTGGAAACACCATATATTTT.

The chain uses TRBV7-9 and TRBJ2-2; no reliable D call. This CDR3 has 14 residues. Germline loops: CDR1 SEHNR, CDR2 FQNEAQ (reference sequence). V gave up 0 bases and J gave up 3 bases, with 5 bases separating them. As DNA, the CDR3 is TGTGCCAGCAGCTTAGCCGTGTACACCGGGGAGCTGTTTTTT. This sequence encodes CASSLAVYTGELFF.